Below, 19 T cell receptor beta chains from the same sample are listed, as sequenced in a study of PD-1 and CTLA-4 blockade in melanoma. Produced via immunoSEQ multiplex PCR; TCRdb's table is partial and in-frame only. The sample has 20,000 or so clones, about 87% seen once. The sequences come from CD8+ T cells from peripheral blood, collected before anti-PD-1 treatment. These receptors all come from a human donor with melanoma.

This clone was counted only a few times. J is TRBJ1-2 and V is TRBV4-1; D is unclear. V was clipped by 5 bases and J by 0 bases, with 13 bases between them. This CDR3 has 15 residues. Germline assignment: CDR1 MGHRA and CDR2 YSYEKL. The CDR3 region is CASSGRGLTNYGYTF. CDR3 nucleotide sequence: TGCGCCAGCAGCGGACGAGGTCTGACTAACTATGGCTACACCTTC.

As to this clone: Relative to the germline gene, one junction end is altered; a read error may explain this. The gene calls are TRBV5-6 and TRBJ2-7; D gene ambiguous. This CDR3 has 15 amino acids. Germline CDR1 is SGHDT and CDR2 is YYEEEE. CDR3 sequence (DNA): TGTGCCAGCAACTTGAAAGAGATACCCCCCCACGAGCAGTACTTC. The encoded protein is CASNLKEIPPHEQYF.

This rearrangement joins TRBV28 to TRBJ2-1, with D perhaps TRBD1 (6 bases). Per the germline V gene, CDR1 is MDHEN and CDR2 is SYDVKM. V was trimmed by 7 bases and J by 2 bases, leaving 18 bases between them. This CDR3 comprises 16 residues. This chain's CDR3 is CASTPGDWGPYNEQFF. The CDR3 bases are TGTGCCAGCACTCCCGGCGATTGGGGGCCCTACAATGAGCAGTTCTTC. The entire variable domain, with the rest obtained from reference TRBV28 and TRBJ2-1, is as follows: DVKVTQSSRYLVKRTGEKVFLECVQDMDHENMFWYRQDPGLGLRLIYFSYDVKMKEKGDIPEGYSVSREKKERFSLILESASTNQTSMYLCASTPGDWGPYNEQFFGPGTRLTVL.

The V call is TRBV9, the J call TRBJ1-3, with 8 nucleotides matching TRBD1. The CDR3 totals 15 residues. J was trimmed by 0 bases and V by 6 bases; bases with no gene match: 5. Germline-derived CDR1 and CDR2 are SGDLS and YYNGEE. The CDR3 nucleotides read TGTGCCAGCACCAAAACAGGGGGCTCTGGAAACACCATATATTTT. Translated, it gives CASTKTGGSGNTIYF.

The chain recombines TRBV15 with TRBJ1-2, with unresolved D. This CDR3 has 13 residues. Germline V CDR1 and CDR2: LNHNV, YYDKDF (reference sequence). Trimming took 6 bases from V and 4 from J, leaving 12 bases between them. CDR3: CATRNRRSYGYTF. As DNA, the CDR3 is TGTGCCACCAGAAACCGCCGGTCCTATGGCTACACCTTC.

The V call is TRBV30, the J call TRBJ1-5; 9 bases fit TRBD1. V lost 2 bases to trimming and J lost 7 bases; unmatched junction nucleotides: 15. The CDR3 is 17 amino acids. Germline loops: CDR1 GTSNPN, CDR2 SVGIG (reference sequence). CDR3 DNA: TGTGCCTGGAGTCCTACCCATGGGACAGGGTTTAGCCAGCCCCAGCATTTT. It translates to CAWSPTHGTGFSQPQHF.

The chain carries TRBV7-9 and TRBJ1-1; 7 nucleotides align to TRBD1. Germline assignment: CDR1 SEHNR and CDR2 FQNEAQ (reference sequence). Unmatched junction bases numbered 3, after V lost 5 bases and J lost 6 bases. This CDR3 is built from 12 residues. The CDR3 loop reads CASSRGQAEAFF. The CDR3 DNA reads as TGTGCCAGCAGCCGAGGACAGGCTGAAGCTTTCTTT.

This clone was seen once. V usage is TRBV3-1 (or the pseudogene TRBV3-2) and J usage is TRBJ2-7; D gene unclear. CDR3 size: 15 residues. V gave up 5 bases and J gave up 2 bases, with 16 bases separating them. Germline CDR1 LGHDT, CDR2 YNNKEL (reference sequence). DNA of the CDR3: TGTGCCAGCAGCAAAGGTCGAACTGAGACCTACGAGCAGTACTTC. Amino acids: CASSKGRTETYEQYF.

A single count supports this clone. The genes are TRBV18 and TRBJ2-7; 7 bases map to TRBD1. V trimming: 3 bases; J trimming: 3 bases; junction bases outside the gene matches: 5. Germline CDR1 reads KGHSH; CDR2 reads LQKENI. This CDR3 spans 14 amino acids. The CDR3 sequence: CASSPERGLYEQYF. For the CDR3, the DNA is TGTGCCAGCTCACCGGAAAGGGGGCTCTACGAGCAGTACTTC.

V is TRBV4-1 and J is TRBJ2-1; a weak D match, TRBD2 (5 bases). The germline gives CDR1 MGHRA, CDR2 YSYEKL. The V gene lost 6 bases and the J gene lost 7 bases, with 7 bases spanning the gap. This CDR3 region has 11 residues. The CDR3 here is CASRRGNEQFF. In DNA, the CDR3 is TGCGCCAGCAGGAGAGGGAATGAGCAGTTCTTC.

This clone was detected once. This chain connects TRBV4-1 to TRBJ1-2; D might be TRBD1 (6 bases). V lost 6 bases and J lost 4, with 18 bases in between. CDR1 is MGHRA and CDR2 is YSYEKL in the germline V gene. This CDR3 is built from 15 residues. CDR3 region: CASSVVGARGYGYTF. In DNA form, the CDR3 reads TGCGCCAGCAGTGTAGTGGGGGCGCGGGGCTATGGCTACACCTTC.

The chain couples TRBV27 to TRBJ2-1; 12 positions match TRBD2. J gave up 7 bases and V 3 bases, and 1 base lay outside the gene matches. The CDR3 spans 14 residues. The V gene's germline CDR1 is MNHEY and CDR2 SMNVEV (reference sequence). This CDR3 is CASSLGTSGNEQFF. As DNA, the CDR3 is TGTGCCAGCAGTTTGGGGACTAGCGGGAATGAGCAGTTCTTC.

CDR3 sequence: CATTGTEAFF. CDR3 coding DNA: TGTGCCACCACCGGCACTGAAGCTTTCTTT. The chain is built from TRBV15 and TRBJ1-1, with D unclear. Germline assignment: CDR1 LNHNV and CDR2 YYDKDF (reference sequence). Deletions cut 7 bases from V and 4 bases from J, with 4 bases between. CDR3 length: 10 amino acids.

The chain's CDR3 is CASSFPGSSRDTQYF. The CDR3 nucleotides are TGCGCCAGCAGCTTTCCGGGCTCGAGTCGGGATACGCAGTATTTT. The chain recombines TRBV5-1 with TRBJ2-3; D ambiguous. Trimming shortened V by 2 bases and J by 6 bases, and 16 bases separated the two germline ends. Germline V lookup: CDR1 SGHRS, CDR2 YFSETQ. This CDR3 has 15 residues.

This clone was seen a handful of times. This sequence joins TRBV28 and TRBJ1-1; D gene uncertain. The CDR3 is made up of 14 amino acids. Germline V CDR1 and CDR2: MDHEN, SYDVKM. Trimming removed 7 bases from V and 4 bases from J, with 16 bases in between. CDR3 bases: TGTGCCAGCACCCACGAGAGGTTCGGCACTGAAGCTTTCTTT. This encodes CASTHERFGTEAFF.

The rearrangement joins TRBV10-3 to TRBJ2-3, with no clear D. This CDR3 is 14 amino acids long. Trimming shortened V by 0 bases and J by 6 bases, and 10 bases separated the two germline ends. Per germline, CDR1 ENHRY and CDR2 SYGVKD. CDR3 protein: CAISESVLGDTQYF. The CDR3 nucleotides are TGTGCCATCAGTGAGTCGGTTCTGGGGGATACGCAGTATTTT.

V gene TRBV7-9 combines with J gene TRBJ1-4; 8 nucleotides agree with TRBD1. V trimming: 5 bases; J trimming: 7 bases; junction bases outside the gene matches: 9. The CDR3 covers 15 residues. Germline assignment: CDR1 SEHNR and CDR2 FQNEAQ (reference sequence). The CDR3 spells CASSITQGAPEKLFF. The CDR3 DNA is TGTGCCAGCAGCATAACTCAGGGGGCGCCTGAAAAACTGTTTTTT. The whole variable domain, filled in from reference TRBV7-9 and TRBJ1-4, reads DTGVSQNPRHKITKRGQNVTFRCDPISEHNRLYWYRQTLGQGPEFLTYFQNEAQLEKSRLLSDRFSAERPKGSFSTLEIQRTEQGDSAMYLCASSITQGAPEKLFFGSGTQLSVL.

The rearrangement uses TRBV7-2 and TRBJ2-3; TRBD1 or TRBD2 may be the D gene (5 bases each). The germline V and J ends were trimmed by 6 bases and 0 bases, with 13 bases remaining between them. The germline CDR1 and CDR2 sequences are SGHTA and FQGNSA. The length of the CDR3 is 15 residues. The CDR3, as DNA: TGTGCCAGCAGGGGCCGGGACGGAAGCACAGATACGCAGTATTTT. This codes for CASRGRDGSTDTQYF.

The CDR3 region has the DNA TGTGCCAGCAGTTTATTAAACAGGGAGGAGACCCAGTACTTC. Its translation is CASSLLNREETQYF. The chain couples TRBV28 to TRBJ2-5; D may be TRBD1 (6 bases). Germline V gives CDR1 MDHEN, CDR2 SYDVKM. Trimming pared 1 base from V and 5 bases from J, leaving 11 bases between. The CDR3 is made up of 14 amino acids. The full variable domain, completed using reference TRBV28 and TRBJ2-5, is DVKVTQSSRYLVKRTGEKVFLECVQDMDHENMFWYRQDPGLGLRLIYFSYDVKMKEKGDIPEGYSVSREKKERFSLILESASTNQTSMYLCASSLLNREETQYFGPGTRLLVL.